This is a list of T cell receptor beta chains from one sample in a study of T cells after yellow fever vaccination. MiXCR, run by TCRdb on the 5' RACE reads, gives a single entry per CDR3 protein. Found here are a few hundred thousand distinct CDR3 sequences, 7.5% to 9.5% of them singletons; the top ten hold 3% to 3.5%. The sample here was CD4+ T cells sorted from PBMCs, taken 5 days after the yellow fever booster vaccination. The source of these receptors is a man between 18 and 35 years old who received the YFV17D yellow fever vaccine. Each CDR3 is given without its conserved first and last residue. D genes are given only for firm matches. Clone size, where shown, is once, few, many, or a class for clones that have expanded.

TRBV20-1	.	TRBJ2-2	many	SAQGGRNTGELF
TRBV5-1	.	TRBJ2-3	few	ASSSRASADTQY
TRBV6-1	.	TRBJ2-3	few	ASIGGRSYRDTQY
TRBV7-7	.	TRBJ2-3	few	ASSGSVTDTQY
TRBV7-2	TRBD1	TRBJ1-3	few	ASSYQGTDSGNTIY
TRBV4-3	.	TRBJ2-7	.	ASSQDGTRGQGRVQY
TRBV24-1	.	TRBJ2-5	.	ATSDQVSGAVTGETQY
TRBV2	.	TRBJ2-3	few	ASSVQPPVDTQY
TRBV3-1	.	TRBJ1-3	many	ASSQEPGWGNTIY
TRBV7-3	TRBD2	TRBJ2-3	.	ASSRTSGDTDTQY
TRBV5-1	.	TRBJ2-4	few	ASSLVSVAKNIQY
TRBV4-3	.	TRBJ1-6	.	ASSQVGLPLESPLH
TRBV4-2	TRBD2	TRBJ2-1	.	ASSAGGAEPNEQF
TRBV4-3	.	TRBJ1-2	many	ASSQDRNYGYT
TRBV24-1	.	TRBJ1-2	few	ATSDLDRNYGYT
TRBV5-1	TRBD1	TRBJ1-2	few	ASRPTMTGPYGYT
TRBV29-1	.	TRBJ2-5	few	SVAGGEQETQY
TRBV5-1	.	TRBJ2-3	many	ASSLAGGLDTQY
TRBV24-1	TRBD2	TRBJ2-5	.	ATTHPRLAGENPGKETQY
TRBV24-1	.	TRBJ2-3	many	ATSDLSKAGGTDTQY
TRBV20-1	TRBD2	TRBJ2-2	many	SAPSLAGLPGELF
TRBV20-1	.	TRBJ1-6	few	SARGTASPLH
TRBV20-1	.	TRBJ1-2	few	SATRGGYGYT
TRBV11-2	.	TRBJ2-5	.	ASSFARGGGTQY
TRBV20-1	.	TRBJ1-1	.	SAGPQIYTEAF
TRBV5-1	.	TRBJ2-3	few	ASSLWGPGDTQY
TRBV5-6	.	TRBJ2-3	few	ASSSQRGDTQY
TRBV9	TRBD1	TRBJ2-7	few	ASRGTGDEQY
TRBV30	.	TRBJ1-2	.	AWSVQVIGYT
TRBV7-9	TRBD1	TRBJ2-1	.	ASSIQGLSSYNEQF
TRBV15	.	TRBJ2-3	.	ATSSASGVVFADTQY
TRBV7-9	.	TRBJ1-1	few	ASSLVRRGNTEAF
TRBV5-6	.	TRBJ2-2	many	ASGRPGTLNTGELF
TRBV20-1	TRBD1	TRBJ1-2	many	SATDRGYGYT
TRBV6-5	.	TRBJ2-1	few	ASSYGSTVEQF
TRBV5-1	.	TRBJ2-2	many	ASSQGNTGELF
TRBV12-3/TRBV12-4	.	TRBJ1-1	.	ASSFLVTEAF
TRBV18	.	TRBJ2-7	.	ASSPRGSLYEQY
TRBV7-3	TRBD1	TRBJ2-3	many	ASSFDRGSDTQY
TRBV7-8	TRBD2	TRBJ2-3	.	ASSLLRGEADTQY
TRBV5-5	TRBD1	TRBJ1-1	.	ASSLWDRNTEAF
TRBV7-9	.	TRBJ1-1	few	ASGTSWNTEAF
TRBV12-3/TRBV12-4	TRBD1	TRBJ2-7	many	ASSTGTGQYEQY
TRBV4-2	TRBD1	TRBJ2-2	few	ASSHRTGEGELF
TRBV6-1	.	TRBJ1-1	.	ASSRERNTEAF
TRBV7-9	TRBD2	TRBJ2-5	few	ASSFVRGGETQY
TRBV5-1	.	TRBJ1-2	many	ASSLRPDVNYGYT
TRBV3-1	.	TRBJ1-1	.	ASSQQGGRGTEAV
TRBV12-3/TRBV12-4	TRBD1	TRBJ1-5	.	ASSLGTGNKQPQH
TRBV7-6	TRBD2	TRBJ2-3	few	ASSRETSGGADTQY
TRBV19	TRBD1	TRBJ1-2	few	ASLMTGGTIGAVGYT
TRBV11-2	TRBD1	TRBJ2-7	few	ASSTYRGTYEQY
TRBV19	TRBD2	TRBJ2-1	.	ASTASLAGGYNEQF
TRBV4-2	TRBD2	TRBJ2-1	many	ASTQSGGDYNEQF